This is a list of T cell receptor beta chains from one sample in a study of beta chain features in type 1 diabetes. TCRdb's table, derived via immunoSEQ multiplex PCR, lists solely in-frame clones and lacks some. Of roughly 400,000 clones in the sample, 8.5% to 10% were seen once. Sample: central memory CD4+ T cells from blood. The receptors derive from a man aged 25-45 years with type 1 diabetes. Each CDR3 is given without its conserved first and last residue. Fields, in order: V gene, CDR3 protein.

v_call: TRBV6-1
cdr3_aa: ASSRLGNTEAF

v_call: TRBV7-9
cdr3_aa: ASSLQLAGVTDTQY

v_call: TRBV28
cdr3_aa: ASSLMGYEQY

v_call: TRBV7-8
cdr3_aa: ASSLGPNKF

v_call: TRBV5-6
cdr3_aa: ASSLDGGRDIQY

v_call: TRBV19
cdr3_aa: ASSIKWGYEQY

v_call: TRBV5-4
cdr3_aa: ASSLTSGILGGQF

v_call: TRBV27
cdr3_aa: DTDTQY

v_call: TRBV25-1
cdr3_aa: ASSEPGQGTSGYT

v_call: TRBV6-5
cdr3_aa: ASRRGLYLGELF

v_call: TRBV21-1
cdr3_aa: ASSKKRRRQEGHRQY

v_call: TRBV12-5
cdr3_aa: ASGLGLAGIDEQF

v_call: TRBV6-1
cdr3_aa: ASSFRYRGFGTQY

v_call: TRBV7-2
cdr3_aa: ASTAGGTAYSNEKLF

v_call: TRBV6-5
cdr3_aa: ASSRTSRETQY

v_call: TRBV28
cdr3_aa: ASSSGTFNYGYT

v_call: TRBV18
cdr3_aa: ASSPTATNEKLF

v_call: TRBV5-1
cdr3_aa: ASNGGVGDTQY

v_call: TRBV11-1
cdr3_aa: ASSFALNTEAF

v_call: TRBV6-6
cdr3_aa: ASSPDRPNSNQPQH

v_call: TRBV5-1
cdr3_aa: ASSFQGQTEKLF

v_call: TRBV2
cdr3_aa: ASSEGGTTYHANYGYT

v_call: TRBV14
cdr3_aa: ASSQVFYNEQF

v_call: TRBV7-3
cdr3_aa: ASSLNSKNIQY

v_call: TRBV5-1
cdr3_aa: ASSLGGTGGYYEQY

v_call: TRBV7-9
cdr3_aa: ASSKDSTDTQY

v_call: TRBV6-6
cdr3_aa: ASSSRTGSVYEQY

v_call: TRBV21-1
cdr3_aa: ASSKVWGSYQETQY

v_call: TRBV30
cdr3_aa: AWDSFSGNTIY

v_call: TRBV28
cdr3_aa: ASSFTRLGYT

v_call: TRBV6-6
cdr3_aa: ATRAPGGQNIQY

v_call: TRBV6-6
cdr3_aa: ASSQTSGYEQY

v_call: TRBV2
cdr3_aa: ASSVRLGPDTQY

v_call: TRBV4-1
cdr3_aa: ASSQDRGGKSDEQF

v_call: TRBV14
cdr3_aa: ASSQARGVREAF

v_call: TRBV27
cdr3_aa: ASSRDNYNEQF

v_call: TRBV4-2
cdr3_aa: ASSPDADRNYNEQF

v_call: TRBV6-5
cdr3_aa: ASSSSGQSPYEQY

v_call: TRBV7-2
cdr3_aa: ASNTYGGYYEQY

v_call: TRBV7-9
cdr3_aa: ASSFRGDQPQH

v_call: TRBV11-2
cdr3_aa: ASRRGQEGSNTEAF

v_call: TRBV7-2
cdr3_aa: ASSVNQDGRV

v_call: TRBV7-7
cdr3_aa: ASSFLSSYNEQF

v_call: TRBV7-2
cdr3_aa: ASSNRQGGTGELF

v_call: TRBV2
cdr3_aa: ASRPDSYGYT

v_call: TRBV7-2
cdr3_aa: ASSLVTGYYGYT

v_call: TRBV6-1
cdr3_aa: ASKPGGPQETQY

v_call: TRBV11-1
cdr3_aa: ASSSSGRRQETQY

v_call: TRBV28
cdr3_aa: ASIPGAEQF

v_call: TRBV7-2
cdr3_aa: ASASDSYEQY

v_call: TRBV28
cdr3_aa: ASSPVSFTGDYGYT

v_call: TRBV25-1
cdr3_aa: ASSTGTGARTDTQY

v_call: TRBV10-2
cdr3_aa: ASSVGGAGTEAF

v_call: TRBV4-1
cdr3_aa: ASSLGQGTYNEQF